The T cell receptor beta chain described here comes from a study of T cells after yellow fever vaccination. Whole-study results and caveats: Overlap between CD4 and CD8 compartments was detected for a small share of clonotypes.

A single record per CDR3 protein comes from TCRdb applying MiXCR to the 5' RACE reads. The sample lists 360,000 or so distinct CDR3 sequences; around 10% were seen once. The germline gives CDR1 SGHAT, CDR2 FQNNGV. Between the trimmed V and J ends, which lost 5 bases and 1 base, there was a span of 14 bases. CDR3 length equals 16 residues. On this clonotype itself: Its antigen is currently unknown.

The material sequenced was PBMCs, taken on the day of the first yellow fever vaccination. The receptor comes from a man between 18 and 35 years old who received the YFV17D yellow fever vaccine. The chain uses TRBV11-2 and TRBJ2-2; possibly TRBD1 for D (5 bases). CDR3 sequence: CASSPRQTKNTGELFF. In nucleotides, the CDR3 is TGTGCCAGCAGCCCCAGACAGACGAAGAACACCGGGGAGCTGTTTTTT.